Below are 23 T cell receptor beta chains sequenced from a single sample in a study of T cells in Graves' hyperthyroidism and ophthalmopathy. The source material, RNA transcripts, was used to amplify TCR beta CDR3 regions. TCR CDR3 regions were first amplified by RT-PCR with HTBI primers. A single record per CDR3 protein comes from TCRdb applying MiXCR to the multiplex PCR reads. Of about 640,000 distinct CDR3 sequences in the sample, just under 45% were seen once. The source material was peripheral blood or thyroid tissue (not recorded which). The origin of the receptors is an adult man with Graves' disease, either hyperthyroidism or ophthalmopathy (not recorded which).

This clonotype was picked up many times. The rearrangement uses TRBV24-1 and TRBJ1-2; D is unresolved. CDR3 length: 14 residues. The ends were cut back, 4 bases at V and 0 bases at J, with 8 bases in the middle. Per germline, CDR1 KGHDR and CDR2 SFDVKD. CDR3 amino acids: CATSDSRANYGYTF. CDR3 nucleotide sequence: TGTGCCACCAGTGACAGCCGAGCTAACTATGGCTACACCTTC.

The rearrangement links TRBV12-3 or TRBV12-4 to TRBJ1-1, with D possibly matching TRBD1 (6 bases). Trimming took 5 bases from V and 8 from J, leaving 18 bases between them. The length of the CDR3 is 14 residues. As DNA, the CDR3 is TGTGCCAGCAGTGGGGGGGCCCTTATTCCGGAAGCTTTCTTT. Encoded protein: CASSGGALIPEAFF.

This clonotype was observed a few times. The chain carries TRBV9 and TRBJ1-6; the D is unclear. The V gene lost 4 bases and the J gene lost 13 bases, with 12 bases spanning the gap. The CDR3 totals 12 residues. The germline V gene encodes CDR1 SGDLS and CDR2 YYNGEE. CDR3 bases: TGTGCCAGCAGCCAGTCCCAAGGTCCCCTCCACTTT. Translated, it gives CASSQSQGPLHF.

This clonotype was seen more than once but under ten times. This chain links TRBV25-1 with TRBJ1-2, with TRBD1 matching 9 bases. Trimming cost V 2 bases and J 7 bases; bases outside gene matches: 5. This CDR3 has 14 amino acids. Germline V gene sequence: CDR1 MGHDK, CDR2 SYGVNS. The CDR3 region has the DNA TGTGCCAGCAGTGAAACGGGACAGGGTCGTGGCTACACCTTC. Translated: CASSETGQGRGYTF.

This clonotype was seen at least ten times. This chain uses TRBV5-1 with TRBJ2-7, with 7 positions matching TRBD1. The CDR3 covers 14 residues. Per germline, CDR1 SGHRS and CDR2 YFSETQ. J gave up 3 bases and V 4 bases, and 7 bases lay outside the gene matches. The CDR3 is CASSLTTGSYEQYF. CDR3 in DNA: TGCGCCAGCAGCCTGACGACAGGGAGCTACGAGCAGTACTTC.

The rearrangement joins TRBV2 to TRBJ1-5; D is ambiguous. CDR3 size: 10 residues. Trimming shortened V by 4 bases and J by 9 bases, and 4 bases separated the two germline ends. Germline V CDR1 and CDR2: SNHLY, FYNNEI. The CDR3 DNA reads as TGTGCCAGCAGTGGACGGCCCCAGCATTTT. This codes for CASSGRPQHF.

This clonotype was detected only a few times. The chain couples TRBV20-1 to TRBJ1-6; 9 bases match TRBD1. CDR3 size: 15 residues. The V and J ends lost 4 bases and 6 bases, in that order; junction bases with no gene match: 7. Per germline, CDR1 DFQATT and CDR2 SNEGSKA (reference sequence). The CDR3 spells CSAIQDRGVNSPLHF. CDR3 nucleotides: TGCAGTGCTATTCAGGACAGGGGAGTTAATTCACCCCTCCACTTT.

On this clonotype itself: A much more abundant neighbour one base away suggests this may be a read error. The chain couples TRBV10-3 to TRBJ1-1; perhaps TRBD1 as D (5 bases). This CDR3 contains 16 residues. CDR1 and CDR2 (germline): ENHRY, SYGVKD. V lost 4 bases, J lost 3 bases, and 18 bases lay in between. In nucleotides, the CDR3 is TGTGCCATCAGTGGCGCCTCGGGACGAATGGACACTGAAGCTTTCTTT. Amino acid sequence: CAISGASGRMDTEAFF.

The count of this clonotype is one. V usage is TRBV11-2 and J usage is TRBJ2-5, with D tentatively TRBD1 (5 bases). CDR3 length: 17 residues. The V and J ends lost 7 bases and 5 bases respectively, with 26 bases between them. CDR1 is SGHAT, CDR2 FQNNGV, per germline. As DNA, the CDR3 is TGTGCCAGCACCCTGGACACGAGCTCTGGAAAGAGGGAGACCCAGTACTTC. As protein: CASTLDTSSGKRETQYF.

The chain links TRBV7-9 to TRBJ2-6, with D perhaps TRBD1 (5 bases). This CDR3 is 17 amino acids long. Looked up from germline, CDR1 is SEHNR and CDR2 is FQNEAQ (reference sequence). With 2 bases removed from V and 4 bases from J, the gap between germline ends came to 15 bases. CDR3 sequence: CASSLQGASNGANVLTF. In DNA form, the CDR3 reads TGTGCCAGCAGCTTACAGGGTGCGTCGAACGGGGCCAACGTCCTGACTTTC.

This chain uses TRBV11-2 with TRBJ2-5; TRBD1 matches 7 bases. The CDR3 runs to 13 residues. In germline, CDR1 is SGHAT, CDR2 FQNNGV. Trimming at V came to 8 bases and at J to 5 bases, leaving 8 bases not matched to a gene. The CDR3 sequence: CASSGQHAETQYF. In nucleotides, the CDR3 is TGTGCCAGCTCGGGACAGCACGCGGAGACCCAGTACTTC.

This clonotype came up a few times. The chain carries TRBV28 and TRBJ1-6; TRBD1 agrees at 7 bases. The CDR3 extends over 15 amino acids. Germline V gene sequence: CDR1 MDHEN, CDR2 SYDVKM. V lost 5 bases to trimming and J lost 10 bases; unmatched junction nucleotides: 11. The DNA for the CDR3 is TGTGCCAGCAGTCCCTCGACAGGGTATAGCTCACCCCTCCACTTT. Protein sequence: CASSPSTGYSSPLHF.

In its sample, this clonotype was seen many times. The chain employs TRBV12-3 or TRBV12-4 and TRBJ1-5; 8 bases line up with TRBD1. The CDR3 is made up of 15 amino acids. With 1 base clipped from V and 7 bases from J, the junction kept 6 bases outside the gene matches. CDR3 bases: TGTGCCAGCAGTTTAGGGCAGGGGGCAGGACAGCCCCAGCATTTT. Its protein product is CASSLGQGAGQPQHF.

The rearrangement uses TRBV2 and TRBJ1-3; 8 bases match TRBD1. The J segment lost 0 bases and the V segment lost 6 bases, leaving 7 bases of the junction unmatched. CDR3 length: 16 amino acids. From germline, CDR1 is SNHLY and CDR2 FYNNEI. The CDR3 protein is CASRLTGGHSGNTIYF. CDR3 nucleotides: TGTGCCAGCAGGCTCACAGGGGGACACTCTGGAAACACCATATATTTT.

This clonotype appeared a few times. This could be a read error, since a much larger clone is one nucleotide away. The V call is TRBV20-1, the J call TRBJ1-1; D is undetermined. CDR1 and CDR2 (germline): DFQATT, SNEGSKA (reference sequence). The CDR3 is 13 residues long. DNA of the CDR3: TGCAGCGTTGAAAGGCAGTCGGACACTGAAGCTTTCTTT. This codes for CSVERQSDTEAFF.

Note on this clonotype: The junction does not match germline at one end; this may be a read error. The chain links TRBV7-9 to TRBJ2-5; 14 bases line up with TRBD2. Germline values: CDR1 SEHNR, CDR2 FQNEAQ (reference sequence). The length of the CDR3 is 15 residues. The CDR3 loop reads CASSSGTSGRETQYF. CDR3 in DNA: TGTGCTAGCAGCTCCGGGACTAGCGGGAGAGAGACCCAGTACTTC.

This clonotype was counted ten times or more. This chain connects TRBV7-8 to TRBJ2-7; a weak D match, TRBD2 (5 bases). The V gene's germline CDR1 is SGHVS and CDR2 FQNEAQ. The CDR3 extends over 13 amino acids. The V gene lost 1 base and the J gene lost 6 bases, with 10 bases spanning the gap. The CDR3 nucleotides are TGTGCCAGCAGCTTAGACGTACGGGGCGAGCAGTACTTC. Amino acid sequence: CASSLDVRGEQYF.

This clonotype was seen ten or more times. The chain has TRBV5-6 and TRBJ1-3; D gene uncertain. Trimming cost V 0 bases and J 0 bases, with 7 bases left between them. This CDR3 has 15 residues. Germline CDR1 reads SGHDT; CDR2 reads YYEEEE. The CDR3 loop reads CASSLAGLSGNTIYF. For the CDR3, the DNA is TGTGCCAGCAGCTTGGCCGGCCTCTCTGGAAACACCATATATTTT.

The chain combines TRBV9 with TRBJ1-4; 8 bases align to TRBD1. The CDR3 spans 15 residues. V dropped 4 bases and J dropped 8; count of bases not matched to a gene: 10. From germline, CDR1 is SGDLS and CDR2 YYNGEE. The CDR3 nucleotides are TGTGCCAGCAGCCCAACTACGGGACAGGTGGAAAAACTGTTTTTT. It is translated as CASSPTTGQVEKLFF. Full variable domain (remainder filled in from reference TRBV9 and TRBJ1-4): DSGVTQTPKHLITATGQRVTLRCSPRSGDLSVYWYQQSLDQGLQFLIQYYNGEERAKGNILERFSAQQFPDLHSELNLSSLELGDSALYFCASSPTTGQVEKLFFGSGTQLSVL.

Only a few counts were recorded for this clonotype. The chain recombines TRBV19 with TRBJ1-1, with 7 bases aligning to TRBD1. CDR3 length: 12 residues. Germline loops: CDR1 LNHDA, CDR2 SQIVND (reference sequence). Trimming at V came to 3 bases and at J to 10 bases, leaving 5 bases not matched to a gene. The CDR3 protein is CASSIRGSGAFF. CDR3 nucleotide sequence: TGTGCCAGTAGTATCAGGGGGTCTGGAGCTTTCTTT.

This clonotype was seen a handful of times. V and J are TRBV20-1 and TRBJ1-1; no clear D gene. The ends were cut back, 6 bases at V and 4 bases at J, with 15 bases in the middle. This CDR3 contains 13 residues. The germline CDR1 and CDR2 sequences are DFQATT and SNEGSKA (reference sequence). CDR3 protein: CSAQRTDSTEAFF. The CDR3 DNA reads TGCAGTGCGCAGAGGACTGACTCCACTGAAGCTTTCTTT.

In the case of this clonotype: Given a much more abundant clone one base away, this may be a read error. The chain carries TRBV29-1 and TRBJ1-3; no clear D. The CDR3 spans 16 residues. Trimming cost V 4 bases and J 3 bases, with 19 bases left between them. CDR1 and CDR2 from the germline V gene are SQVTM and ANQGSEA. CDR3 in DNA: TGCAGCGTTGCACAGACTATTACCGATCTTGGAAACACCATATATTTT. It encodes CSVAQTITDLGNTIYF. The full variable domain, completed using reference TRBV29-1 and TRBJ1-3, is SAVISQKPSRDICQRGTSLTIQCQVDSQVTMMFWYRQQPGQSLTLIATANQGSEATYESGFVIDKFPISRPNLTFSTLTVSNMSPEDSSIYLCSVAQTITDLGNTIYFGEGSWLTVV.

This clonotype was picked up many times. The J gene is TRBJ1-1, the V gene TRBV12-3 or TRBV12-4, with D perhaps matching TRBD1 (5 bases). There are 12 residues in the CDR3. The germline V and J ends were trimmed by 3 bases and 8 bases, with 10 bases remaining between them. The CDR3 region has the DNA TGTGCCAGCAGTTTGGAGGGGCGCGAAGCTTTCTTT. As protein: CASSLEGREAFF.